This T cell receptor (beta chain) was identified during a study of CD8+ T cells in alopecia areata (dated by TCRdb to about 2018). With regard to the full study: High-throughput TCRbeta sequencing was used to examine T cell clonal expansion in alopecia areata in both the C3H/HeJ mouse model and human patients. RNA came from the PAXgene miRNA kit for fixed scalp, the miRNeasy kit for PBMCs, and the RNeasy kit for mouse skin. TCRbeta CDR3 regions were amplified by immunoSEQ multiplex PCR with 35 Vbeta forward and 13 Jbeta reverse primers. Scalp clonality was compared across normal scalp (n=4), patchy alopecia areata scalp (n=8), and alopecia totalis/universalis scalp (n=8). On the human side, TCRbeta sequencing was run on scalp tissue and on sorted CD4+ and CD8+ peripheral blood T cells from healthy controls and from alopecia areata patients with either patchy or totalis/universalis disease.

The trim is 3 bases for V and 4 bases for J, with a gap of 7 bases between the germline ends. The CDR3 contains 11 residues, cysteine and phenylalanine counted. Only the CDR3 DNA is retained, 33 bases long and in frame from the first base. CDR1 DFQATT and CDR2 SNEGSKA are derived from the germline V gene (reference sequence). Library preparation employed the immunoSEQ multiplex PCR assay. RNA was extracted from all samples and reverse transcribed into cDNA as template for TCR sequencing. First-strand cDNA was synthesized using SuperScript III with a 2:1 mix of oligo-dT and random hexamers. A synthetic immune receptor repertoire was used to measure amplification bias, and any remaining bias was corrected computationally. The study's processing was this. Raw reads were preprocessed to remove errors, and CDR3 was defined according to IMGT conventions as the region from the conserved cysteine to phenylalanine. Clonality was calculated as 1 minus Shannon entropy normalized by log2 of the number of productive unique TCRs. Whether each scalp clone was CD4 or CD8 was inferred by checking scalp TCRbeta sequences against the CD4 and CD8 repertoires from sorted blood. TCRdb obtained this table from immuneACCESS and retained in-frame rearrangements with V and J assigned. These tables miss some clones; where compared with another copy, unresolved V genes account for less than half of the shortfall, and the remainder is unexplained. Clone size and V and J calls were adopted from that table, with D and trimming inferred from the DNA. This sample gives about 110,000 clones in total; 58% of them show up just once. The biggest ten clones account for roughly 25% of the sample.

Lesional scalp punch biopsies and peripheral blood were collected from alopecia areata patients. After PBMCs were isolated by density centrifugation and stained for CD3, CD4 and CD8, a FACSAria was used to sort CD4+ and CD8+ T cells. The untreated alopecia areata patients were recruited through a multicenter biomarker study. In five patients from the biomarker study, blood CD8+ T cells were sorted further into NKG2D-low and NKG2D-high fractions. Comments on this clone: Its antigen remains undetermined. Qualities for individual bases were not recorded, and no much larger clone is one base off. Other DNA sequences in the same sample also yield this CDR3.

General study outcomes and caveats: Unlike mouse skin, which is dominated by gammadelta T cells, normal human skin has resident alphabeta T cells that are also sequenced, and this complicates analysis of the scalp TCR repertoire. Shared TCR sequences between patients were less evident than in mice, which may be partly attributable to HLA diversity in the patient population. Compared with normal scalp, lesional scalp had higher clonality and more expanded CD8+ clones, particularly in alopecia totalis/universalis, a pattern that suggests antigenic drive.

The chain employs TRBV20-1 and TRBJ2-7, with the D gene uncertain. This TCR was recovered from a human donor with alopecia areata. Sequencing was performed on NKG2D-low CD8+ T cells sorted from blood. Interpreted using the paper, the cell subset or site label stands for: sorted CD8+ NKG2D-low blood T cells. The base sequence is TGCAGTGCTAGGGCCGGGTACGAGCAGTACTTC. The encoded protein is CSARAGYEQYF.